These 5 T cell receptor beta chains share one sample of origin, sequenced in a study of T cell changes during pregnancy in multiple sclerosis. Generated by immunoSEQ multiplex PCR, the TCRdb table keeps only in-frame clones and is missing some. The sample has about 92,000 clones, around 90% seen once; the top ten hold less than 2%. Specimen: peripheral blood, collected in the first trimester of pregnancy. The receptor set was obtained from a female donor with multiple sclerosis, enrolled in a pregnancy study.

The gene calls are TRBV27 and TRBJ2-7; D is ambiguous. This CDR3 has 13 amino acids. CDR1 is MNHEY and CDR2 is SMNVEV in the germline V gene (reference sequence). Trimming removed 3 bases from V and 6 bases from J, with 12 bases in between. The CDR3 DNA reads TGTGCCAGCAGTTTGAACAGCCGAAGCGAGCAGTACTTC. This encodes CASSLNSRSEQYF.

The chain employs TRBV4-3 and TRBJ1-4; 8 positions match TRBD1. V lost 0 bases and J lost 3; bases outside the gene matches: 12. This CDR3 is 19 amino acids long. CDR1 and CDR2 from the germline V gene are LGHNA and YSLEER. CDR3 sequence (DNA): TGCGCCAGCAGCCAAGACCCCCGGCAGGGGGCTACGGCTAATGAAAAACTGTTTTTT. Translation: CASSQDPRQGATANEKLFF.

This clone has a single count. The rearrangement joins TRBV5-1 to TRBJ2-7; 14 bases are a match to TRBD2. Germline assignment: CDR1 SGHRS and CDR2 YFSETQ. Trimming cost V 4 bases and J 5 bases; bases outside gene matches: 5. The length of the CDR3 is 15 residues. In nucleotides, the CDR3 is TGCGCCAGCAGCGAAGGGACTAGCGGGAGCCACGAGCAGTACTTC. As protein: CASSEGTSGSHEQYF. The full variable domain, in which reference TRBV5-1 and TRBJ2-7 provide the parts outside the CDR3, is KAGVTQTPRYLIKTRGQQVTLSCSPISGHRSVSWYQQTPGQGLQFLFEYFSETQRNKGNFPGRFSGRQFSNSRSEMNVSTLELGDSALYLCASSEGTSGSHEQYFGPGTRLTVT.

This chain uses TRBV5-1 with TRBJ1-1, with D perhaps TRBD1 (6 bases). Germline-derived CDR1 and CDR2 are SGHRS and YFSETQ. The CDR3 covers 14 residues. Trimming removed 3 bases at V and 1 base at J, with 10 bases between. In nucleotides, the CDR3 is TGCGCCAGCAGCTGGGACACAACGAACACTGAAGCTTTCTTT. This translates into CASSWDTTNTEAFF.

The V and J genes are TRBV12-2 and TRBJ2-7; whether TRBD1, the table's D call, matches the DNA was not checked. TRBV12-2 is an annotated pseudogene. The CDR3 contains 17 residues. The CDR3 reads CASRSKHPGQENYEQYF. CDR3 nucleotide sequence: TGTGCAAGTCGCTCGAAACACCCGGGACAGGAAAACTACGAGCAGTACTTC.